These 19 T cell receptor beta chains were sequenced from one sample in a study of blood T cells in healthy people across ages. Sample-barcoded 5' priming and a J-beta primer mix drove a second PCR of roughly 7 to 11 cycles. TCRdb passed the 5' RACE reads through MiXCR, listing each CDR3 protein once. The profile shows 1.5 million to 2 million distinct CDR3 sequences, roughly 30% of them singletons. The specimen was blood. The source of these receptors is a woman in her thirties in good health.

V usage is TRBV5-1 and J usage is TRBJ1-2, with TRBD1 identical over 7 bases. This CDR3 contains 15 residues. Trimming cost V 4 bases and J 8 bases; bases outside gene matches: 14. Germline V gives CDR1 SGHRS, CDR2 YFSETQ. CDR3 loop: CASSRGDRAGEGYTF. CDR3 DNA: TGCGCCAGCAGCAGAGGCGACAGGGCGGGGGAAGGCTACACCTTC.

The chain links TRBV7-9 to TRBJ1-1; D gene uncertain. V was pared by 0 bases and J by 7 bases, with 9 bases between. Germline CDR1 reads SEHNR; CDR2 reads FQNEAQ (reference sequence). This CDR3 has 13 amino acids. CDR3 DNA: TGTGCCAGCAGCTTAGCGGCAGAGGATGAAGCTTTCTTT. Translating it yields CASSLAAEDEAFF.

The gene calls are TRBV28 and TRBJ2-5, with unresolved D. The CDR3 is 12 amino acids. Germline V gene sequence: CDR1 MDHEN, CDR2 SYDVKM. Trimming shortened V by 3 bases and J by 5 bases, and 7 bases separated the two germline ends. As DNA, the CDR3 is TGTGCCAGCAGTTTTAGGGTCGAGACCCAGTACTTC. Translation: CASSFRVETQYF. The entire variable domain, with the rest obtained from reference TRBV28 and TRBJ2-5, is as follows: DVKVTQSSRYLVKRTGEKVFLECVQDMDHENMFWYRQDPGLGLRLIYFSYDVKMKEKGDIPEGYSVSREKKERFSLILESASTNQTSMYLCASSFRVETQYFGPGTRLLVL.

This clonotype was picked up a small number of times. The genes are TRBV6-5 and TRBJ1-1; TRBD1 is a possible D gene (5 bases). V was cut by 2 bases and J by 4 bases, with 17 bases left in between. The CDR3 has 16 amino acids. The germline CDR1 and CDR2 sequences are MNHEY and SVGAGI. DNA for the CDR3: TGTGCCAGCAGTTACCCGTCGGCCGACGGGGGCACTGAAGCTTTCTTT. Amino acids: CASSYPSADGGTEAFF.

CDR3 loop: CASSPTGKGITEAFF. The DNA of the CDR3 is TGTGCCAGCAGCCCCACTGGAAAGGGAATCACTGAAGCTTTCTTT. The chain uses TRBV14 and TRBJ1-1; D not certain. V was pared by 4 bases and J by 4 bases, with 16 bases between. This CDR3 is built from 15 residues. From germline, CDR1 is SGHDN and CDR2 FVKESK.

This chain links TRBV29-1 with TRBJ2-2; 8 bases line up with TRBD1. The V gene's germline CDR1 is SQVTM and CDR2 ANQGSEA. The CDR3 contains 12 residues. CDR3 amino acids: CRVETGAGELFF. CDR3 bases: TGCAGGGTCGAGACAGGGGCCGGGGAGCTGTTTTTT.

This clonotype was seen only a few times. The gene calls are TRBV2 and TRBJ2-5; D remains unclear. Per germline, CDR1 SNHLY and CDR2 FYNNEI. The V end lost 9 bases, the J end lost 3 bases, and 11 bases lay between the germline ends. The CDR3 contains 12 residues. The CDR3 DNA follows: TGTGCCAGGGCCGAGGCAGAAGAGACCCAGTACTTC. Translated: CARAEAEETQYF.

The J gene is TRBJ1-1, the V gene TRBV4-2; no firm D call. Trimming removed 3 bases from V and 5 bases from J, with 22 bases in between. The CDR3 is 17 amino acids. Germline CDR1 and CDR2: LGHNA and YNFKEQ. The CDR3: CASSHSIRGGWETEAFF. CDR3 bases: TGTGCCAGCAGCCACTCTATTCGCGGAGGGTGGGAGACTGAAGCTTTCTTT.

This sequence joins TRBV10-3 and TRBJ1-1; possibly TRBD1 for D (6 bases). CDR1 and CDR2 from the germline V gene are ENHRY and SYGVKD. The CDR3 spans 15 residues. V lost 6 bases, J lost 3 bases, and 17 bases lay in between. The CDR3 here is CAIRSTTGIDTEAFF. DNA of the CDR3: TGTGCCATCAGGTCTACTACAGGGATTGACACTGAAGCTTTCTTT.

In this sample, this clonotype turned up many times. The chain uses TRBV29-1 and TRBJ2-3, with 8 bases fitting TRBD2. The V gene end was trimmed by 6 bases and the J gene end by 2 bases; junction bases not matched to a gene: 4. Germline values: CDR1 SQVTM, CDR2 ANQGSEA. The CDR3 runs to 13 residues. The CDR3 sequence is CSVGAGATDTQYF. The DNA of the CDR3 is TGCAGCGTGGGAGCGGGAGCCACAGATACGCAGTATTTT.

This clonotype was seen a few times. This chain connects TRBV2 to TRBJ2-3; D remains ambiguous. CDR3 length: 13 amino acids. Germline V gives CDR1 SNHLY, CDR2 FYNNEI. V was clipped by 8 bases and J by 2 bases, with 11 bases between them. CDR3 loop: CASRWGYTDTQYF. CDR3 DNA sequence: TGTGCCAGCCGGTGGGGATACACAGATACGCAGTATTTT.

The chain couples TRBV30 to TRBJ2-7, with no clear D. Deletions cut 1 base from V and 1 base from J, with 8 bases between. The germline CDR1 and CDR2 sequences are GTSNPN and SVGIG (reference sequence). This CDR3 region has 13 residues. The CDR3 sequence is CAWSARGSYEQYF. In DNA, the CDR3 is TGTGCCTGGAGTGCCCGCGGTTCCTACGAGCAGTACTTC. The entire variable domain, with the rest obtained from reference TRBV30 and TRBJ2-7, is as follows: SQTIHQWPATLVQPVGSPLSLECTVEGTSNPNLYWYRQAAGRGLQLLFYSVGIGQISSEVPQNLSASRPQDRQFILSSKKLLLSDSGFYLCAWSARGSYEQYFGPGTRLTVT.

This clonotype was recorded a few times. This sequence joins TRBV7-3 and TRBJ1-2, with D hard to call. The CDR3 extends over 18 amino acids. The germline V and J ends were trimmed by 6 bases and 7 bases, with 30 bases remaining between them. Germline CDR1 and CDR2: SGHTA and FQGTGA. The CDR3 region has the DNA TGTGCCAGCAGTCAACGGTTCGGCCCTAGTATCCCGGTGGGTGGCTACACCTTC. This translates into CASSQRFGPSIPVGGYTF. The variable domain in full, completed from reference TRBV7-3 and TRBJ1-2, reads GAGVSQTPSNKVTEKGKYVELRCDPISGHTALYWYRQSLGQGPEFLIYFQGTGAADDSGLPNDRFFAVRPEGSVSTLKIQRTERGDSAVYLCASSQRFGPSIPVGGYTFGSGTRLTVV.

CDR3 nucleotide sequence: TGTGCCAGCAGCACCGGACAGGGGGCTTGGTATGGCTACACCTTC. Translated, it gives CASSTGQGAWYGYTF. The rearrangement links TRBV9 to TRBJ1-2, with 11 bases matching TRBD1. The V gene end was trimmed by 4 bases and the J gene end by 5 bases; junction bases not matched to a gene: 7. The CDR3 length is 15 residues. From germline, CDR1 is SGDLS and CDR2 YYNGEE.

This clonotype was observed at least ten times. CDR3 amino acids: CASSAGQGRPGANVLTF. The CDR3, as DNA: TGTGCCAGCAGTGCCGGACAGGGCCGCCCTGGGGCCAACGTCCTGACTTTC. V gene TRBV27 combines with J gene TRBJ2-6; 8 bases map to TRBD1. Looked up from germline, CDR1 is MNHEY and CDR2 is SMNVEV (reference sequence). The CDR3 has 17 residues. J was trimmed by 2 bases and V by 5 bases; bases with no gene match: 8.

The gene calls are TRBV20-1 and TRBJ2-7; no clear D. The CDR3 has 12 residues. V shed 6 bases and J shed 0 bases, with 9 bases lying between them. Germline CDR1 and CDR2: DFQATT and SNEGSKA (reference sequence). The CDR3 reads CSASKSSYEQYF. The CDR3 DNA sequence: TGCAGTGCCAGTAAGAGCTCCTACGAGCAGTACTTC.

This clonotype was counted only a few times. V gene TRBV9 combines with J gene TRBJ2-7; D is possibly TRBD1 (6 bases). The end of the DNA is better explained by TRBJ2-5, so the J call may be wrong. The CDR3 is 11 residues long. Germline V gene lookup returns CDR1 SGDLS and CDR2 YYNGEE. CDR3 sequence: CANIQGETQYF. CDR3 in DNA: TGTGCCAACATCCAGGGGGAGACCCAGTACTTC.

This clonotype was seen more than once but under ten times. This chain joins TRBV4-2 and TRBJ2-2; 13 bases agree with TRBD2. Trimming took 4 bases from V and 6 from J; bases not matched to a gene: 5. Looked up from germline, CDR1 is LGHNA and CDR2 is YNFKEQ. The CDR3 has 16 residues. The CDR3: CASSPTSGRGAGELFF. The CDR3 nucleotides read TGTGCCAGCAGCCCCACTAGCGGGAGGGGGGCCGGGGAGCTGTTTTTT.

This chain joins TRBV28 and TRBJ2-5; D not resolved. The V end lost 5 bases, the J end lost 5 bases, and 45 bases lay between the germline ends. From germline, CDR1 is MDHEN and CDR2 SYDVKM. This CDR3 has 24 amino acids. CDR3 in amino acids: CASSPPKTLTFLSRHEVLTETQYF. Written as DNA, the CDR3 is TGTGCCAGCAGTCCACCCAAAACGCTGACTTTCCTATCGAGGCATGAGGTTTTAACGGAGACCCAGTACTTC.